The 6 T cell receptor beta chains below come from one sample, sequenced in a study of blood T cells in healthy people across ages. Together with a sample-barcoded 5' primer, a J-beta primer mix was included in a second PCR lasting about 6 to 11 cycles. TCRdb itself ran the 5' RACE reads through MiXCR, one entry per CDR3 protein. This table has approximately 800,000 distinct CDR3 sequences, roughly 40% appearing once. Source material: blood. These receptors all stem from a man in his late teens or twenties in good health.

This chain connects TRBV4-3 to TRBJ1-1, with 7 positions matching TRBD1. Germline V gene data show CDR1 as LGHNA and CDR2 as YSLEER. This CDR3 region has 14 residues. Trimming at V came to 3 bases and at J to 3 bases, leaving 4 bases not matched to a gene. The CDR3 protein is CASSHRQGDTEAFF. CDR3 in DNA: TGCGCCAGCAGCCACCGACAGGGTGACACTGAAGCTTTCTTT.

This clonotype was counted ten times or more. V and J are TRBV20-1 and TRBJ2-5; a possible D gene is TRBD1 (6 bases). V was clipped by 4 bases and J by 1 base, with 16 bases between them. Germline V gene lookup returns CDR1 DFQATT and CDR2 SNEGSKA (reference sequence). The CDR3 length is 15 residues. In DNA form, the CDR3 reads TGCAGTGCTAATAAAATAGACAGGCTCCAAGAGACCCAGTACTTC. Protein: CSANKIDRLQETQYF.

The chain combines TRBV7-9 with TRBJ2-5, with TRBD2 identical over 12 bases. From germline, CDR1 is SEHNR and CDR2 FQNEAQ (reference sequence). V trimming: 3 bases; J trimming: 1 base; junction bases outside the gene matches: 3. CDR3 size: 16 residues. In DNA form, the CDR3 reads TGTGCCAGCAGCTTCGGACTAGCGGGGCTCCAAGAGACCCAGTACTTC. Its protein is CASSFGLAGLQETQYF. The full variable domain, rest sourced from reference TRBV7-9 and TRBJ2-5, is DTGVSQNPRHKITKRGQNVTFRCDPISEHNRLYWYRQTLGQGPEFLTYFQNEAQLEKSRLLSDRFSAERPKGSFSTLEIQRTEQGDSAMYLCASSFGLAGLQETQYFGPGTRLLVL.

The table lists this clonotype with many counts. The chain recombines TRBV12-3 or TRBV12-4 with TRBJ1-6; D is undetermined. The CDR3 contains 12 residues. V lost 2 bases to trimming and J lost 7 bases, with 3 bases between them. The CDR3 here is CASSLQNSPLHF. DNA for the CDR3: TGTGCCAGCAGTTTACAGAATTCACCCCTCCACTTT.

This clonotype came up a few times. The chain couples TRBV5-6 to TRBJ1-2, with D possibly being TRBD1 (6 bases). Per germline, CDR1 SGHDT and CDR2 YYEEEE. The CDR3 contains 16 residues. V was shortened by 0 bases and J by 8 bases, with 20 bases between the two germline ends. CDR3 coding DNA: TGTGCCAGCAGCTTGGGGCCGGGGGGGGCTCCTAAAGGCTACACCTTC. Encoded protein: CASSLGPGGAPKGYTF.

This clonotype was found many times. The chain uses TRBV10-3 and TRBJ2-1; D perhaps matches TRBD2 (6 bases). CDR1 is ENHRY and CDR2 is SYGVKD in the germline V gene. This CDR3 is built from 12 residues. The CDR3 sequence is CALGSSYNEQFF. DNA for the CDR3: TGTGCGCTCGGGAGCTCCTACAATGAGCAGTTCTTC.